This entry lists 17 T cell receptor beta chains sequenced from one sample in a study of breast tumors, draining lymph nodes, adjacent tissues. TCRdb called the multiplex PCR reads again in MiXCR, with one record for every CDR3 protein. Among 15,000 to 20,000 distinct CDR3 sequences listed, 45% were seen once. Sequencing was performed on tumor-adjacent breast tissue. The receptors derive from a female donor with breast cancer. Some clones in this sample may be carry-over from other donors' samples.

This clonotype was picked up a small number of times. This chain uses TRBV9 with TRBJ2-2; D not resolved. Germline loops: CDR1 SGDLS, CDR2 YYNGEE. The CDR3 is 14 residues long. Trimming took 4 bases from V and 1 from J, leaving 8 bases between them. The CDR3 DNA reads as TGTGCCAGCAGCCCCCTAATGAACACCGGGGAGCTGTTTTTT. Protein product: CASSPLMNTGELFF.

This clonotype came up a few times. The CDR3 DNA is TGCAGTGCTAGACCGGGACTAGCGGGAGTAATTGCCTACGAGCAGTACTTC. Residues: CSARPGLAGVIAYEQYF. V usage is TRBV20-1 and J usage is TRBJ2-7; 14 bases line up with TRBD2. J was trimmed by 2 bases and V by 2 bases; bases with no gene match: 8. Germline V gives CDR1 DFQATT, CDR2 SNEGSKA (reference sequence). CDR3 length: 17 residues.

This clonotype is medium-sized in the sample. This chain uses TRBV20-1 with TRBJ1-2; a weak D match, TRBD1 (5 bases). V lost 4 bases and J lost 3, with 9 bases in between. CDR1 and CDR2 from the germline V gene are DFQATT and SNEGSKA (reference sequence). This CDR3 region has 12 residues. CDR3 in amino acids: CSATDNHYGYTF. Written as DNA, the CDR3 is TGCAGTGCTACGGACAACCACTATGGCTACACCTTC.

This clonotype was counted a few times. The J gene is TRBJ2-1, the V gene TRBV15, with D hard to call. The V and J ends lost 6 bases and 5 bases respectively, with 8 bases between them. The CDR3 is made up of 12 amino acids. Per the germline V gene, CDR1 is LNHNV and CDR2 is YYDKDF (reference sequence). The DNA for the CDR3 is TGTGCCACCAGTCAGGTGAACAATGAGCAGTTCTTC. Translated: CATSQVNNEQFF.

Within the sample, this clonotype is medium-sized. The CDR3 sequence is CAIVSGGVGGELFF. CDR3 nucleotides: TGTGCCATCGTCTCGGGGGGGGTTGGCGGGGAGCTGTTTTTT. The rearrangement links TRBV6-5 to TRBJ2-2; TRBD2 agrees at 8 bases. V was pared by 10 bases and J by 7 bases, with 11 bases of the junction left unmatched. The CDR3 runs to 14 residues. Germline CDR1 is MNHEY and CDR2 is SVGAGI.

The chain joins TRBV24-1 to TRBJ2-7; TRBD2 is a possible D gene (5 bases). Germline V gene data show CDR1 as KGHDR and CDR2 as SFDVKD. The CDR3 is 13 residues long. The V end lost 0 bases, the J end lost 4 bases, and 6 bases lay between the germline ends. CDR3 amino acids: CATSDLRGYEQYF. The CDR3, as DNA: TGTGCCACCAGTGATTTGCGGGGTTACGAGCAGTACTTC.

This clonotype turned up a few times. The chain couples TRBV9 to TRBJ1-4, with D unclear. Trimming removed 0 bases from V and 8 bases from J, with 11 bases in between. The CDR3 is 14 residues long. Germline V gene sequence: CDR1 SGDLS, CDR2 YYNGEE. CDR3 residues: CASSVEGRMEKLFF. In DNA form, the CDR3 reads TGTGCCAGCAGCGTAGAAGGACGGATGGAAAAACTGTTTTTT.

The CDR3 loop is CASSQAGTGGYEQYF. CDR3 DNA sequence: TGTGCCAGCAGCCAAGCCGGGACAGGGGGCTACGAGCAGTACTTC. The J gene is TRBJ2-7, the V gene TRBV4-2; 11 positions match TRBD1. Unmatched junction bases numbered 2, after V lost 1 base and J lost 3 bases. CDR3 length: 15 residues. The germline CDR1 and CDR2 sequences are LGHNA and YNFKEQ.

This clonotype appeared many times. The chain employs TRBV5-1 and TRBJ1-4, with TRBD1 matching over 11 bases. The CDR3 is 17 residues long. V shed 5 bases, J shed 5 bases, and the junction held 11 bases outside the gene matches. Germline V gene lookup returns CDR1 SGHRS and CDR2 YFSETQ. The chain's CDR3 is CASRHGQGATINEKLFF. DNA of the CDR3: TGCGCCAGCAGACATGGACAGGGGGCCACAATCAATGAAAAACTGTTTTTT.

The V and J genes are TRBV28 and TRBJ2-1; maybe TRBD1 (5 bases). With 6 bases removed from V and 3 bases from J, the gap between germline ends came to 18 bases. Germline CDR1 and CDR2: MDHEN and SYDVKM. CDR3 length: 16 amino acids. The CDR3 coding sequence is TGTGCCAGCAGCAACAGGTTCCCATATCTCTACAATGAGCAGTTCTTC. Translated, it gives CASSNRFPYLYNEQFF.

The DNA of the CDR3 is TGTGCCAGCAGCTTGGGGGGCGCTTATGGTGAGCAGTTCTTC. This codes for CASSLGGAYGEQFF. The rearrangement uses TRBV11-3 and TRBJ2-1; D tentatively reads TRBD1 or TRBD2 (6 bases each). The germline V gene has CDR1 SGHNT and CDR2 YENEEA. This CDR3 spans 14 amino acids. Trimming shortened V by 3 bases and J by 9 bases, and 15 bases separated the two germline ends.

This chain joins TRBV2 and TRBJ2-1; TRBD1 agrees at 7 bases. Trimming took 5 bases from V and 5 from J; bases not matched to a gene: 9. This CDR3 has 15 residues. Germline CDR1 reads SNHLY; CDR2 reads FYNNEI. The CDR3 coding sequence is TGTGCCAGCAGTTGGGACAGATTCCTGAACAATGAGCAGTTCTTC. This encodes CASSWDRFLNNEQFF. Filled out from reference TRBV2 and TRBJ2-1, the complete variable domain reads EPEVTQTPSHQVTQMGQEVILRCVPISNHLYFYWYRQILGQKVEFLVSFYNNEISEKSEIFDDQFSVERPDGSNFTLKIRSTKLEDSAMYFCASSWDRFLNNEQFFGPGTRLTVL.

CDR3 sequence reads: CASSIGAGIHNEQFF. The CDR3 DNA reads as TGTGCCAGTAGTATCGGGGCAGGGATCCACAATGAGCAGTTCTTC. The chain combines TRBV19 with TRBJ2-1, with D perhaps matching TRBD1 or TRBD2 (5 bases each). Germline CDR1 and CDR2: LNHDA and SQIVND (reference sequence). CDR3 size: 15 residues. V lost 3 bases, J lost 5 bases, and 14 bases lay in between.

This chain links TRBV20-1 with TRBJ1-6, with D possibly being TRBD1 (5 bases). The V end lost 5 bases, the J end lost 8 bases, and 13 bases lay between the germline ends. The germline gives CDR1 DFQATT, CDR2 SNEGSKA (reference sequence). This CDR3 spans 13 amino acids. This chain's CDR3 is CSAPRRGDSPLHF. The DNA for the CDR3 is TGCAGTGCTCCGAGACGGGGGGATTCACCCCTCCACTTT.

This clonotype has more than one count but fewer than ten. The chain has TRBV6-5 and TRBJ2-3; weak D call: TRBD1 (6 bases). This CDR3 spans 17 amino acids. The V end lost 6 bases, the J end lost 2 bases, and 21 bases lay between the germline ends. Germline loops: CDR1 MNHEY, CDR2 SVGAGI. CDR3 region: CASSHVGGQRSTDTQYF. CDR3 nucleotides: TGTGCCAGCAGCCACGTTGGTGGACAGCGGTCCACAGATACGCAGTATTTT.

This clonotype was seen repeatedly, ten times or more. This sequence may be a read error, since a much larger clone differs from it by one base. The V and J genes are TRBV20-1 and TRBJ2-1; the D gene is possibly TRBD2 (5 bases). The CDR3 sequence is 14 residues long. Germline V gene lookup returns CDR1 DFQATT and CDR2 SNEGSKA (reference sequence). The DNA for the CDR3 is TGCAGTGCCCCCACTAGTTTTGACTACACTGAGCAGTTCTTC. As protein: CSAPTSFDYTEQFF.

The sample holds many counts of this clonotype. The genes are TRBV6-1 and TRBJ2-5; D is unresolved. From germline, CDR1 is MNHNS and CDR2 SASEGT. With 3 bases removed from V and 5 bases from J, the gap between germline ends came to 7 bases. The CDR3 is 12 residues long. This CDR3 reads CASSDLGETQYF. CDR3 DNA: TGTGCCAGCAGTGACTTGGGGGAGACCCAGTACTTC.